These 5 T cell receptor beta chains originate from one sample sequenced in a study of blood T cell repertoires in COVID-19. The assay was immunoSEQ multiplex PCR, and TCRdb's table has in-frame clones only and misses some. The sample shows about 200,000 clones, about 80% of them seen only once. The sequencing sample was made of peripheral blood. Source of these receptors: a man in his sixties with acute or convalescent COVID-19.

The chain is built from TRBV10-1 and TRBJ1-1; no firm D call. The CDR3 has 15 residues. The germline CDR1 and CDR2 sequences are WNHNN and SYGVQD (reference sequence). Trimming cost V 0 bases and J 2 bases, with 10 bases left between them. The CDR3 sequence: CASSESRGGNTEAFF. The CDR3 DNA is TGCGCCAGCAGTGAGTCTCGCGGAGGTAACACTGAAGCTTTCTTT.

This chain joins TRBV9 and TRBJ2-1, with TRBD1 identical over 7 bases. Germline assignment: CDR1 SGDLS and CDR2 YYNGEE. The V and J ends lost 4 bases and 2 bases, in that order; junction bases with no gene match: 6. The CDR3 totals 15 residues. The CDR3 reads CASSPPGGPYNEQFF. Written as DNA, the CDR3 is TGTGCCAGCAGCCCCCCAGGGGGACCCTACAATGAGCAGTTCTTC.

The genes are TRBV28 and TRBJ1-5; 7 nucleotides align to TRBD1. The CDR3 length is 15 residues. V was pared by 5 bases and J by 0 bases, with 4 bases of the junction left unmatched. Germline lookup yields CDR1 MDHEN and CDR2 SYDVKM. In nucleotides, the CDR3 is TGTGCCAGCAGTCCCAGGGGGGCTAGCAATCAGCCCCAGCATTTT. It yields the protein CASSPRGASNQPQHF. The variable domain in full, with the rest retrieved from reference TRBV28 and TRBJ1-5, is DVKVTQSSRYLVKRTGEKVFLECVQDMDHENMFWYRQDPGLGLRLIYFSYDVKMKEKGDIPEGYSVSREKKERFSLILESASTNQTSMYLCASSPRGASNQPQHFGDGTRLSIL.

This chain connects TRBV19 to TRBJ1-2, with TRBD1 matching 8 bases. CDR1 is LNHDA and CDR2 is SQIVND in the germline V gene (reference sequence). The CDR3 runs to 18 residues. V was pared by 0 bases and J by 0 bases, with 9 bases of the junction left unmatched. CDR3 in amino acids: CASSIEAGRGLSNYGYTF. The CDR3 nucleotides read TGTGCCAGTAGTATAGAGGCTGGCAGGGGGCTATCTAACTATGGCTACACCTTC.

CDR3 region: CASSTRVLGLNTIYF. In nucleotides, the CDR3 is TGTGCCAGTAGTACGCGGGTCCTTGGATTAAACACCATATATTTT. The chain combines TRBV19 with TRBJ1-3, with no clear D. Germline V lookup: CDR1 LNHDA, CDR2 SQIVND (reference sequence). V was trimmed by 4 bases and J by 6 bases, leaving 16 bases between them. CDR3 length: 15 amino acids.